The clone carrying this T cell receptor beta chain has only a few counts. No antigen is known for it. The data originate from a study of vaccination and CD4 T cells after COVID-19. Noted treatment: roughly 10-day PBMC culture with coronavirus spike peptide pools or control peptides (ViraFEST assay). Oncomine TCR Beta short-read sequencing was applied to DNA from cultured CD4+ T cells. Each CDR3 protein gets one entry after TCRdb re-called the PCR reads with MiXCR. The sample includes 10,000 to 12,000 distinct CDR3 sequences, 28% of them seen just once. The ends were cut back, 2 bases at V and 5 bases at J, with 10 bases in the middle. This CDR3 spans 14 amino acids.

The gene calls are TRBV12-3 or TRBV12-4 and TRBJ1-5, with a weak D call TRBD1 (5 bases). The input for sequencing was CD4+ T cells from blood, cultured in vitro, taken after SARS-CoV-2 vaccination. This TCR was recovered from a human donor who had recovered from COVID-19. The CDR3 is CASSLMGRDQPQHF. The CDR3 coding sequence is TGTGCCAGCAGTTTAATGGGACGGGATCAGCCCCAGCATTTT.